The rows below give T cell receptor beta chains drawn from one sample of a study of CD8 T cells in Susac syndrome. TCRdb used MiXCR to reprocess the immunoSEQ multiplex PCR reads, holding one entry per CDR3 protein. The sample includes 70,000 to 100,000 distinct CDR3 sequences, around 96% of them seen just once. The sample taken for sequencing was CD8+ T cells from PBMCs. Receptors originate from a human donor with Susac syndrome. The CDR3 runs from the conserved cysteine through the conserved F or W. The D gene is left open where the match is weak. Only some rows state a clone size, as once, few, many or a class for expanded clones.

length	D	V	size	J	CDR3	DNA
16	TRBD2	TRBV9	-	TRBJ2-5	CASSARTSGEWETQYF	TGTGCCAGCAGCGCCCGGACTAGCGGGGAGTGGGAGACCCAGTACTTC
19	-	TRBV27	once	TRBJ1-1	CASSPPRLGRDSGVTEAFF	TGTGCCAGCAGTCCCCCTAGGTTGGGTCGCGATTCAGGGGTCACTGAAGCTTTCTTT
15	-	TRBV15	-	TRBJ1-5	CATSRDGGLNQPQHF	TGTGCCACCAGCAGAGATGGGGGACTAAATCAGCCCCAGCATTTT
15	-	TRBV5-1	-	TRBJ1-5	CASSPRSGINQPQHF	TGCGCCAGCAGCCCGCGTAGCGGTATCAATCAGCCCCAGCATTTT
15	-	TRBV6-5	-	TRBJ1-1	CASSYSDSVGTEAFF	TGTGCCAGCAGTTACTCAGACAGCGTAGGGACTGAAGCTTTCTTT
14	-	TRBV7-9	-	TRBJ1-2	CASSLPSAAYGYTF	TGTGCCAGCAGCTTACCCTCCGCAGCCTATGGCTACACCTTC
14	TRBD1	TRBV28	-	TRBJ2-5	CASGGQGAGETQYF	TGTGCCAGCGGGGGACAGGGGGCGGGTGAGACCCAGTACTTC
15	-	TRBV14	-	TRBJ1-1	CASSLTQGWDTEAFF	TGTGCCAGCAGCCTCACACAGGGATGGGACACTGAAGCTTTCTTT
12	-	TRBV20-1	-	TRBJ1-1	CSARVLDTEAFF	TGCAGTGCTAGAGTTCTGGACACTGAAGCTTTCTTT
15	-	TRBV20-1	-	TRBJ1-3	CSADGGASSGNTIYF	TGCAGTGCTGATGGTGGAGCAAGCTCTGGAAACACCATATATTTT
14	-	TRBV18	-	TRBJ1-1	CASSPRGVNTEAFF	TGTGCCAGCTCCCCGCGAGGGGTGAACACTGAAGCTTTCTTT
14	-	TRBV20-1	once	TRBJ1-1	CSASRPAGSTEAFF	TGCAGTGCTAGTCGGCCAGCAGGAAGCACTGAAGCTTTCTTT
15	-	TRBV11-2	-	TRBJ1-5	CASSLGLLGNQPQHF	TGTGCCAGCAGCTTAGGCCTTCTCGGGAATCAGCCCCAGCATTTT
14	-	TRBV18	-	TRBJ1-6	CASSPAGRRSPLHF	TGTGCCAGCTCACCGGCCGGCAGGAGGTCACCCCTCCACTTT
16	TRBD1	TRBV5-1	-	TRBJ2-1	CASSLDPGQSYNEQFF	TGCGCCAGCAGCTTGGATCCGGGACAGTCCTACAATGAGCAGTTCTTC
12	-	TRBV27	-	TRBJ1-5	CASSRPGHPQHF	TGTGCCAGCAGCCGTCCGGGACACCCCCAGCATTTT
16	-	TRBV4-3	-	TRBJ2-3	CASSQEVAGGTDTQYF	TGCGCCAGCAGCCAAGAAGTTGCAGGGGGCACAGATACGCAGTATTTT
16	-	TRBV6-6	-	TRBJ1-3	CASSYSRTALGDTIYF	TGTGCCAGCAGTTACTCGAGAACAGCTCTTGGAGACACCATATATTTT
15	-	TRBV20-1	once	TRBJ1-6	CSAKQNRERNSPLHF	TGCAGTGCTAAACAAAACAGGGAGCGTAATTCACCCCTCCACTTT
16	-	TRBV6-1	-	TRBJ2-5	CASSRERRGLQETQYF	TGTGCCAGCAGCCGTGAGCGGAGGGGGCTGCAAGAGACCCAGTACTTC
15	-	TRBV11-2	-	TRBJ2-7	CASSSLQDRYREQYF	TGTGCCAGCAGCTCCCTCCAGGACCGATATAGGGAGCAGTACTTC
15	-	TRBV12-3/TRBV12-4	-	TRBJ1-1	CASRDPTGLNTEAFF	TGTGCCAGCAGGGATCCGACAGGTCTGAACACTGAAGCTTTCTTT
14	-	TRBV20-1	once	TRBJ2-5	CSARGGLEQETQYF	TGCAGTGCTAGAGGTGGACTGGAACAAGAGACCCAGTACTTC
15	TRBD1	TRBV7-9	-	TRBJ2-7	CASSFRTGGSYEQYF	TGTGCCAGCAGCTTCCGGACAGGGGGCAGCTACGAGCAGTACTTC
14	-	TRBV7-3	-	TRBJ2-3	CASSLGGAADTQYF	TGTGCCAGCAGCTTAGGGGGGGCCGCAGATACGCAGTATTTT
15	TRBD1	TRBV20-1	-	TRBJ2-1	CSAKPGQGVYNEQFF	TGCAGTGCAAAACCGGGACAGGGGGTCTACAATGAGCAGTTCTTC
16	TRBD1	TRBV20-1	-	TRBJ2-2	CSARGGQDWNTGELFF	TGCAGTGCTAGGGGGGGACAGGACTGGAACACCGGGGAGCTGTTTTTT
16	TRBD2	TRBV2	-	TRBJ2-1	CASSPTSGGPYNEQFF	TGTGCCAGCAGCCCCACTAGCGGGGGACCTTACAATGAGCAGTTCTTC
15	-	TRBV7-6	-	TRBJ1-1	CASSLGLGVGTEAFF	TGTGCCAGCAGCTTAGGTTTGGGTGTTGGCACTGAAGCTTTCTTT
14	-	TRBV9	-	TRBJ2-7	CASSVGSTAYEQYF	TGTGCCAGCAGCGTTGGCTCGACCGCCTACGAGCAGTACTTC
14	-	TRBV5-1	-	TRBJ1-1	CASNEGIPNTEAFF	TGCGCCAGCAACGAGGGAATCCCCAACACTGAAGCTTTCTTT
16	TRBD1	TRBV6-5	-	TRBJ1-2	CASSLLEGQGNYGYTF	TGTGCCAGCAGCCTACTCGAGGGACAGGGGAACTATGGCTACACCTTC
12	TRBD1	TRBV30	once	TRBJ1-1	CAREGANTEAFF	TGTGCCCGAGAGGGGGCGAATACTGAAGCTTTCTTT
12	-	TRBV2	few	TRBJ1-1	CASSTGRTEAFF	TGTGCCAGCAGCACAGGGCGCACTGAAGCTTTCTTT
13	-	TRBV20-1	-	TRBJ2-1	CSARAYIYNEQFF	TGCAGTGCTAGAGCTTACATCTACAATGAGCAGTTCTTC
18	-	TRBV7-2	-	TRBJ1-2	CASSLLAGVNLLNYGYTF	TGTGCCAGCAGCTTATTGGCAGGGGTCAACCTTCTTAACTATGGCTACACCTTC
13	-	TRBV6-2/TRBV6-3	few	TRBJ2-1	CASSYSKGNEQFF	TGTGCCAGCAGTTACTCTAAGGGGAATGAGCAGTTCTTC
16	TRBD1	TRBV29-1	-	TRBJ2-1	CSVDGWRTGQDSEQFF	TGCAGCGTTGATGGGTGGCGGACAGGGCAAGACAGTGAGCAGTTCTTC
14	TRBD1	TRBV2	-	TRBJ1-2	CASRGDRLNYGYTF	TGTGCCAGCAGGGGGGACAGACTTAACTATGGCTACACCTTC
15	TRBD1	TRBV15	-	TRBJ2-7	CATLPGGVGAYEQYF	TGTGCCACCTTACCAGGGGGCGTCGGGGCGTACGAGCAGTACTTC
15	-	TRBV30	-	TRBJ2-5	CAWSVIPGLQETQYF	TGTGCCTGGAGTGTAATCCCGGGGCTCCAAGAGACCCAGTACTTC
12	-	TRBV30	-	TRBJ1-4	CAWSVLGWELFF	TGTGCCTGGAGTGTACTGGGGTGGGAACTGTTTTTT
15	-	TRBV13	few	TRBJ2-3	CASSLGASGTDTQYF	TGTGCCAGCAGCTTAGGTGCTAGCGGCACAGATACGCAGTATTTT
13	-	TRBV27	-	TRBJ1-2	CASSSPFVNGYTF	TGTGCCAGCAGTTCCCCTTTTGTCAATGGCTACACCTTC
13	-	TRBV9	-	TRBJ1-6	CASSVMRDSPLHF	TGTGCCAGCAGCGTAATGAGGGATTCACCCCTCCACTTT
15	-	TRBV6-5	-	TRBJ2-5	CASNNFGSLQETQYF	TGTGCCAGCAATAACTTTGGGAGCCTCCAAGAGACCCAGTACTTC
14	TRBD1	TRBV29-1	-	TRBJ2-5	CSVALDREQETQYF	TGCAGCGTTGCCCTGGACAGGGAGCAAGAGACCCAGTACTTC